This T cell receptor beta chain was identified during a study of T cell changes during pregnancy in multiple sclerosis. This clone has just one count. Sequencing used immunoSEQ multiplex PCR; TCRdb keeps in-frame clones, though not all of them. The table has roughly 69,000 clones, approximately 90% seen once. This receptor was identified in a female donor with multiple sclerosis, enrolled in a pregnancy study. Source: peripheral blood, taken in the third trimester of pregnancy.

The CDR3 here is CASSLEAGRDTGELFF. In DNA, the CDR3 is TGTGCCAGCAGCTTGGAGGCCGGCAGGGACACCGGGGAGCTGTTTTTT. The V call is TRBV5-6, the J call TRBJ2-2; tentatively, D is TRBD1 (5 bases). The V end lost 0 bases, the J end lost 3 bases, and 12 bases lay between the germline ends. The CDR3 spans 16 residues. From germline, CDR1 is SGHDT and CDR2 YYEEEE.